This T cell receptor beta chain was recovered during a study of CD8 T cells in Susac syndrome. Overall study: Fewer than ten of the sequenced Susac syndrome patients were in remission, and roughly six had active disease.

V lost 1 base, J lost 7 bases, and 12 bases lay in between. CDR3 size: 14 residues. Per germline, CDR1 SGHRS and CDR2 YFSETQ. The CD8+ and CD4+ T cells were isolated magnetically using a negative isolation approach, whereas the TEMRA cells were enriched by FACS. It was with random hexamers that 0.5 to 1 ug RNA was reverse transcribed. The immunoSEQ assay covered 54 Vbeta and 13 Jbeta segments for CDR3. One entry per CDR3 protein results from TCRdb running MiXCR on the immunoSEQ multiplex PCR reads. The table lists about 190,000 distinct CDR3 sequences, approximately 96% of them singletons, with 0.09% to 0.1% in the top ten.

The sequence came from a human donor with Susac syndrome. Specimen: CD4+ T cells from PBMCs. The gene calls are TRBV5-1 and TRBJ2-1; D uncertain. CDR3 sequence reads: CASSLPTSLNEQFF. The CDR3 DNA is TGCGCCAGCAGCTTGCCTACTTCTCTAAATGAGCAGTTCTTC.